Described below is a single TCR beta chain sequence and its context. The sample originates from a study of cytomegalovirus exposure and HLA in healthy donors. PCR amplification relied on 60 Vbeta primers (plus 13 Jbeta primers). The method was immunoSEQ multiplex PCR; TCRdb's version includes in-frame clones alone and lacks a portion of them. This repertoire shows 170,000 or so clones, just over 75% found once; its top ten account for approximately 1.5%. V was trimmed by 2 bases and J by 0 bases, leaving 8 bases between them. The CDR3 consists of 14 residues. Germline lookup yields CDR1 SGHDN and CDR2 FVKESK. Regarding donors, all were healthy bone marrow donors.

This receptor was taken from a woman in her 30s in good health and CMV-seropositive. Sequenced sample: PBMCs. The rearrangement uses TRBV14 and TRBJ2-7; D gene ambiguous. The CDR3 DNA is TGTGCCAGCAGCCAATTGCTTAGCTCCTACGAGCAGTACTTC. Protein: CASSQLLSSYEQYF.